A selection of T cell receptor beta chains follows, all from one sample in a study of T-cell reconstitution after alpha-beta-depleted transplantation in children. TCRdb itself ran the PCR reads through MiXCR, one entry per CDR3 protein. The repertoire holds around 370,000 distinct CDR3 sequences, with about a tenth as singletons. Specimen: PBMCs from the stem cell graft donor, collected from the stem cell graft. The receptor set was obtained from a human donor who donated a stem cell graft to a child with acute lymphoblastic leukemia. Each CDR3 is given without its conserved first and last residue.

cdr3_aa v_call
ASGLAGVGSYNEQF TRBV6-2/TRBV6-3
ASSVSDVPYNEQF TRBV12-3/TRBV12-4
ASSPSGTSVAYNEQF TRBV7-2
ASSSSGHRTGEQY TRBV12-3/TRBV12-4
SVAGDRGEKLF TRBV29-1
ASSTGTANYGYT TRBV28
ASSHGTGVGNEQF TRBV7-9
ASSESRWSEQY TRBV27
SAQPSSDLTGELF TRBV20-1
ASSSIGSSYEHY TRBV7-1
ASSQGTGATGSEAF TRBV4-3
ASSPGLAGMGTDTQY TRBV7-7
ASSLAVGILNTEAF TRBV12-3/TRBV12-4
ASRGLNPTGELF TRBV7-2
ASSRLEANVLT TRBV7-3
ASSPTSATYEQY TRBV7-9
ASSPLHSSSYNEQF TRBV7-6
ASDGGSGHEQF TRBV6-2/TRBV6-3
ASSLAHKNTEAF TRBV7-2
ASSPFGTSGSTDTQY TRBV4-1
ASSLQAGGANVLT TRBV5-1
ASSLARAGEQY TRBV12-3/TRBV12-4
ASSPDLGAKWTDTQY TRBV3-1
ASQDWTGSSYNEQF TRBV25-1
SSRTRYQETQY TRBV29-1
ASSLAGLRGDTQY TRBV5-1
ASSLTGTVAYEQY TRBV5-1
ASSLSGSGRSHNEQF TRBV7-2